This T cell receptor (beta chain) derives from a study of T cell responses to AZD1222 COVID-19 vaccine. Study-wide context: Second-dose intervals of approximately 4 or approximately 12 weeks were pooled. Whole-study results and caveats: Among vaccine-associated CD4 TCRs, coverage spanned spike, with dominance at 160-218 and 743-854. Clonal diversity was possibly underestimated, and white British individuals and females predominated among donors. Reports indicate that nearly half of spike-specific TCRs are directed at unmutated variant regions.

This CDR3 is built from 17 residues. Losses at the gene ends were 7 bases for V and 0 bases for J; bases not matched to a gene: 5. The V gene's germline CDR1 is SNHLY and CDR2 FYNNEI. Points on this clone: What it binds is unknown.

TCRdb's table, derived via immunoSEQ multiplex PCR, lists solely in-frame clones and lacks some. The data show more than 100,000 clones, with roughly 88% seen just once and about 5% held by the top ten. The receptor was derived from an adult in good health. This sequence joins TRBV2 and TRBJ2-3; TRBD2 aligns across 15 bases. The sample consisted of peripheral blood, taken on day 0 of AZD1222 vaccination. CDR3: CASMGLAGGLSTDTQYF. DNA of the CDR3: TGTGCCAGCATGGGACTAGCGGGGGGCCTTAGCACAGATACGCAGTATTTT.